This T cell receptor (beta chain) was identified during a study of blood T cell repertoires in COVID-19. Study overall: Samples representing acute and convalescent COVID-19 were sourced from the United States, Italy and Spain.

The table came from immunoSEQ multiplex PCR; TCRdb's copy has only in-frame clones and leaves some out. The sample includes 340,000 or so clones, 86% of them seen just once. This receptor was obtained from a woman aged 35 to 49 with acute COVID-19. The material sequenced was PBMCs or T cells enriched from blood (not recorded which).

CDR3: CASSEQITSYEQYF. The CDR3 region has the DNA TGTGCCAGCAGTGAACAGATAACCTCCTACGAGCAGTACTTC. This chain joins TRBV6-1 and TRBJ2-7; D ambiguous. V was pared by 2 bases and J by 0 bases, with 8 bases between. CDR1 is MNHNS, CDR2 SASEGT, per germline. CDR3 length: 14 amino acids.